This T cell receptor (beta chain) was identified during a study of cytomegalovirus exposure and HLA in healthy donors. Whole-study results and caveats: Later analysis reportedly placed an Asian-associated ancestry cluster below the approximately 650-donor mean in N-insertions.

To note about this clone: Its antigen is not identified.

A multiplex PCR was run with 60 Vbeta primers and 13 Jbeta primers. Repertoires were generated with immunoSEQ multiplex PCR, while TCRdb's copy carries only in-frame clones and drops some. The repertoire consists of approximately 110,000 clones, with roughly 71% occurring once and the leading ten covering approximately 11%. Germline CDR1 MNHEY, CDR2 SMNVEV (reference sequence). This CDR3 is built from 18 residues. V dropped 0 bases and J dropped 0 bases, with 15 bases sitting between them. The source is a man between 40 and 49 years old in good health and CMV-seropositive. The sequencing input was PBMCs. The chain links TRBV27 to TRBJ2-1, with D possibly being TRBD2 (6 bases). The chain's CDR3 is CASSLSGTLLSSYNEQFF. In DNA form, the CDR3 reads TGTGCCAGCAGTTTATCGGGGACTCTCTTGAGCTCCTACAATGAGCAGTTCTTC.